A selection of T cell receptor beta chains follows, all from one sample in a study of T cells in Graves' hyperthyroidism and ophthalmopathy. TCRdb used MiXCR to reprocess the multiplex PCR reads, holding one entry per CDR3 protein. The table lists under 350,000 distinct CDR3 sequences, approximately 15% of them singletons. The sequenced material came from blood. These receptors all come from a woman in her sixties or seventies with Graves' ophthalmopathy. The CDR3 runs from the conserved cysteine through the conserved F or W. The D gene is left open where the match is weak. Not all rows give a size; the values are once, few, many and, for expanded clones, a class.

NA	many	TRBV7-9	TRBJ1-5	CASSLSPGTYSNQPQHF	TGTGCCAGCAGCTTATCACCAGGTACCTATAGCAATCAGCCCCAGCATTTT
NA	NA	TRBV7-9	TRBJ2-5	CASRAGASKETQYF	TGTGCCAGCAGGGCCGGGGCAAGCAAAGAGACCCAGTACTTC
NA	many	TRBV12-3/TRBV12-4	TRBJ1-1	CASSPDSTEAFF	TGTGCCAGCAGTCCCGACAGTACTGAAGCTTTCTTT
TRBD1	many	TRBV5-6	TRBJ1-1	CASSSDRGVTNTEAFF	TGTGCCAGCAGCTCTGACAGGGGGGTCACGAACACTGAAGCTTTCTTT
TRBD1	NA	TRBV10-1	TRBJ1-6	CASSGQGSPLHF	TGCGCCAGCAGTGGACAGGGCTCACCCCTCCACTTT
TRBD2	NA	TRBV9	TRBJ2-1	CASSVTSGGGVNEQFF	TGTGCCAGCAGCGTAACTAGCGGGGGCGGGGTGAATGAGCAGTTCTTC
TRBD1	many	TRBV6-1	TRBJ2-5	CASSEAWGQGETQYF	TGTGCCAGCAGTGAAGCCTGGGGACAGGGAGAGACCCAGTACTTC
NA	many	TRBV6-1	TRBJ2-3	CASSPRASTDTQYF	TGTGCCAGCAGCCCTCGGGCTAGCACAGATACGCAGTATTTT
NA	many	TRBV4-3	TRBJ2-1	CASSYTDSSYNEQFF	TGCGCCAGCAGCTACACAGATAGCTCCTACAATGAGCAGTTCTTC
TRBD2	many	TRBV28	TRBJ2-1	CASSPPGTRTSGEQFF	TGTGCCAGCAGTCCTCCCGGGACTAGAACTAGCGGTGAGCAGTTCTTC
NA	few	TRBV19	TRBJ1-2	CASKMFSQTNYGYTF	TGTGCCAGTAAAATGTTTAGCCAAACTAACTATGGCTACACCTTC
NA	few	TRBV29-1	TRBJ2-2	CSVEEFNTGELFF	TGCAGCGTTGAAGAGTTCAACACCGGGGAGCTGTTTTTT
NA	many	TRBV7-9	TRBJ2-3	CASSYIRGADTQYF	TGTGCCAGCAGCTACATCAGGGGCGCAGATACGCAGTATTTT
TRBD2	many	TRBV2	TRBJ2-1	CASWGSSSGVSYNEQFF	TGTGCCAGCTGGGGGTCTTCTAGCGGGGTCTCCTACAATGAGCAGTTCTTC
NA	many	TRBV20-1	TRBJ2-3	CSARTPGGSTDTQYF	TGCAGTGCTAGAACCCCAGGAGGGAGCACAGATACGCAGTATTTT
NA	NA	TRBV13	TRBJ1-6	CASSLGQGLNSPLHF	TGTGCCAGCAGCTTAGGGCAAGGATTAAATTCACCCCTCCACTTT
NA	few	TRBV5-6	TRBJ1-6	CASHFGQYNSPLHF	TGTGCCAGCCATTTTGGCCAGTATAATTCACCCCTCCACTTT
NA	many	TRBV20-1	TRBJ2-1	CSARLQGRPQDEQFF	TGCAGTGCTAGGTTACAGGGTCGGCCCCAGGATGAGCAGTTCTTC
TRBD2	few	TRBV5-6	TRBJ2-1	CASSSLREGSYNEQFF	TGTGCCAGCAGCTCCCTCCGGGAGGGCTCCTACAATGAGCAGTTCTTC
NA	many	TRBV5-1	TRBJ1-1	CASREGVNTEAFF	TGCGCCAGCAGGGAAGGGGTGAACACTGAAGCTTTCTTT
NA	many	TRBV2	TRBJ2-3	CASSLYTDTQYF	TGTGCCAGCAGCCTCTACACAGATACGCAGTATTTT
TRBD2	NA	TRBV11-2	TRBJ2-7	CASSERWGTRPYEQCF	TGTGCCAGCAGCGAAAGGTGGGGGACTAGACCCTACGAGCAGTGCTTC
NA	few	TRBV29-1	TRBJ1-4	CSVTQGTNEKLFF	TGCAGCGTTACACAGGGAACTAATGAAAAACTGTTTTTT
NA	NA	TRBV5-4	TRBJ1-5	CASSRTLAREGRNQPQHF	TGTGCCAGCAGCCGTACACTTGCCAGGGAGGGGCGCAATCAGCCCCAGCATTTT
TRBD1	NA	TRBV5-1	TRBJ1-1	CASSLPTGGQDEAFF	TGCGCCAGCAGCTTGCCAACAGGGGGCCAGGATGAAGCTTTCTTT
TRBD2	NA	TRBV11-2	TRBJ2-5	CASTTTSGRTSGRETQYF	TGTGCCAGCACCACGACTAGCGGCCGGACCTCGGGCCGTGAGACCCAGTACTTC
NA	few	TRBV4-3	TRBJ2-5	CASSQIGYQETQYF	TGCGCCAGCAGCCAAATCGGTTACCAAGAGACCCAGTACTTC
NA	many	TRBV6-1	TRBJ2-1	CASSVGNEQFF	TGTGCCAGCAGTGTTGGCAATGAGCAGTTCTTC
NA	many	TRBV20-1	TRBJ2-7	CSARVTEPYEQYF	TGCAGTGCTAGAGTGACTGAACCCTACGAGCAGTACTTC
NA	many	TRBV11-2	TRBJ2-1	CASSFRQDSSYNEQFF	TGTGCCAGCAGCTTTCGCCAGGATAGCTCCTACAATGAGCAGTTCTTC
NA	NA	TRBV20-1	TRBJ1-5	CSASFSGGQINQPQHF	TGCAGTGCTAGTTTTTCGGGCGGACAGATTAATCAGCCCCAGCATTTT
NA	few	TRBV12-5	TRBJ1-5	CASGINSGQPQHF	TGTGCTAGTGGGATCAACAGTGGGCAGCCCCAGCATTTT
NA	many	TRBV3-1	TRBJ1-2	CASSQLDGLSGDGYTF	TGTGCCAGCAGCCAATTGGACGGTCTCTCGGGGGATGGCTACACCTTC
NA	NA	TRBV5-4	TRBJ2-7	CASSSKNYEQYF	TGTGCCAGCAGCTCCAAGAACTACGAGCAGTACTTC
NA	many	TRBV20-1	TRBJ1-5	CSAPGQGWLGNQPQHF	TGCAGTGCTCCCGGGCAGGGCTGGTTGGGCAATCAGCCCCAGCATTTT
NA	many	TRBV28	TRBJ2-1	CATQSATGDSYNEQFF	TGTGCCACCCAATCCGCGACAGGCGACTCCTACAATGAGCAGTTCTTC
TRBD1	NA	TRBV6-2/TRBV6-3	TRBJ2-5	CASSYSTRRDRALAQYF	TGTGCCAGCAGTTACTCAACCCGCCGGGACAGGGCCTTGGCCCAGTACTTC
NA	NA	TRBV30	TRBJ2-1	CAWSVELANEQFF	TGTGCCTGGAGTGTGGAACTAGCCAATGAGCAGTTCTTC
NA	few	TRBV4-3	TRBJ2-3	CASSPRTYSTDTQYF	TGCGCCAGCAGCCCCCGGACATATAGCACAGATACGCAGTATTTT
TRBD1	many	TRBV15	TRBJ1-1	CATSRDQGGTRAFF	TGTGCCACCAGCAGAGATCAGGGGGGAACGCGAGCTTTCTTT
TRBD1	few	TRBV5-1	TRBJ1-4	CASGREGASDEKLFF	TGCGCCAGCGGCCGGGAGGGGGCTTCTGATGAAAAACTGTTTTTT